This T cell receptor (beta chain) was documented in a study of blood T cell repertoires in COVID-19. Study details: Acute and convalescent COVID-19 samples came from the United States, Italy and Spain. The cDNA or gDNA used as material had been derived from T cells, B-cell-depleted T cells, or PBMCs.

Seattle enrolled patients during active infection and tracked them longitudinally. This clone turned up a few times. Germline CDR1 and CDR2: SGDLS and YYNGEE. V dropped 5 bases and J dropped 4; count of bases not matched to a gene: 5. The CDR3 length is 14 residues. Per the study methods: Counts of nucleated cells, estimated from reference gene primer amplification, were obtained. Method: immunoSEQ multiplex PCR; TCRdb's copy keeps in-frame clones and lacks some. V, J and clone size derive from that table, while D and trimming were established from the DNA sequence. The sample has some 200,000 clones, approximately 80% seen once.

The TCR comes from a woman aged 40 to 55 with COVID-19, enrolled during active disease. The genes are TRBV9 and TRBJ1-1, with 10 bases that match TRBD1. Material: peripheral blood. The chain's CDR3 is CASRGDRGITEAFF. The DNA of the CDR3 is TGTGCCAGCAGAGGGGACAGGGGAATCACTGAAGCTTTCTTT. The full variable domain, rest sourced from reference TRBV9 and TRBJ1-1, is DSGVTQTPKHLITATGQRVTLRCSPRSGDLSVYWYQQSLDQGLQFLIQYYNGEERAKGNILERFSAQQFPDLHSELNLSSLELGDSALYFCASRGDRGITEAFFGQGTRLTVV.